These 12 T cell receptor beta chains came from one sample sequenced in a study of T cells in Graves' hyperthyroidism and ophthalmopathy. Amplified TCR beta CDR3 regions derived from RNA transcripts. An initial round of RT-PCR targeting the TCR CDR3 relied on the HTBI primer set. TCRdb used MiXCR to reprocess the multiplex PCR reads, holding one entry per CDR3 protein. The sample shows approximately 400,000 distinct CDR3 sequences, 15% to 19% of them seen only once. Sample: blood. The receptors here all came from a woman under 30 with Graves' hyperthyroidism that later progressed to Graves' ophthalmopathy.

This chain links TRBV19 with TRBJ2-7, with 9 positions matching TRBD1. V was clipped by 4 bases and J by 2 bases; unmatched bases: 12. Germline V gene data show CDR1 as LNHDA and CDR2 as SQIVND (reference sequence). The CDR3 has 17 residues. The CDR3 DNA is TGTGCCAGTAGTAAATTCGGGACAGGGAGAACCGCCTACGAGCAGTACTTC. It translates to CASSKFGTGRTAYEQYF.

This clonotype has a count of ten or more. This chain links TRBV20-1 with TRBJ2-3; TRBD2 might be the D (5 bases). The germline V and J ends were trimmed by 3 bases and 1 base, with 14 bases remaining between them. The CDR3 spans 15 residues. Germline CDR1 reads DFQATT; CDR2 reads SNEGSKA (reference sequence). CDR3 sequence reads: CSASKRSGGTDTQYF. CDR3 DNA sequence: TGCAGTGCTAGTAAGCGGAGTGGTGGCACAGATACGCAGTATTTT.

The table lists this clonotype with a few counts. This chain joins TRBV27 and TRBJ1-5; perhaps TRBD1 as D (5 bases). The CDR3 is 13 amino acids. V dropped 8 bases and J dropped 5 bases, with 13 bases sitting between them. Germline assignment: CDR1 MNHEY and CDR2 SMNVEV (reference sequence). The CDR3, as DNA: TGTGCCAGCGCCGAGGGGTGGGATCAGCCCCAGCATTTT. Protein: CASAEGWDQPQHF.

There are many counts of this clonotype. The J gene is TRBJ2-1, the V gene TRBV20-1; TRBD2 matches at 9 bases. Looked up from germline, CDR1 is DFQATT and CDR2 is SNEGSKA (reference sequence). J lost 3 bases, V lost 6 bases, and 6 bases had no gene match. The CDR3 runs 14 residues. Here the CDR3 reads CSALGTSRYNEQFF. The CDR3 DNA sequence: TGCAGTGCGCTCGGGACTAGCCGCTACAATGAGCAGTTCTTC.

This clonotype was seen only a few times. The CDR3 coding sequence is TGTGCCAGCAGCCCCGGGTTCGGGGTCCCCTATGGCTACACCTTC. It encodes CASSPGFGVPYGYTF. The V call is TRBV7-3, the J call TRBJ1-2; D unclear. This CDR3 comprises 15 residues. Per the germline V gene, CDR1 is SGHTA and CDR2 is FQGTGA. V lost 5 bases and J 4 bases, leaving 17 bases between the germline ends.

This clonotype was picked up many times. The CDR3 coding sequence is TGTGCCAGCAGTGATGACCCGGGACTAGCGGAGCAGTTCTTC. Encoded protein: CASSDDPGLAEQFF. The chain carries TRBV6-1 and TRBJ2-1; 10 bases are shared with TRBD2. Trimming cost V 3 bases and J 10 bases; bases outside gene matches: 6. Germline CDR1 is MNHNS and CDR2 is SASEGT. The CDR3 sequence is 14 residues long.

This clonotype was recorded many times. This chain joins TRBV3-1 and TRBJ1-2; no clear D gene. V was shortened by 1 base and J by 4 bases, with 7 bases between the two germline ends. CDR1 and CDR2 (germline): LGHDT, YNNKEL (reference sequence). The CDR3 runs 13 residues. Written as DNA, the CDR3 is TGTGCCAGCAGCCAAGTCCCGGCCTATGGCTACACCTTC. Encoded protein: CASSQVPAYGYTF.

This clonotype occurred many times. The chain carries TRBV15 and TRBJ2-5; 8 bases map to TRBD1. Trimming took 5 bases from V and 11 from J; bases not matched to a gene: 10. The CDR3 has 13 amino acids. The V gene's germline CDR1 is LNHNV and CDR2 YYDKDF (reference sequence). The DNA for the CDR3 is TGTGCCACCAGCCTTGACAGGGGCCGCCTTCAGTACTTC. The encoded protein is CATSLDRGRLQYF.

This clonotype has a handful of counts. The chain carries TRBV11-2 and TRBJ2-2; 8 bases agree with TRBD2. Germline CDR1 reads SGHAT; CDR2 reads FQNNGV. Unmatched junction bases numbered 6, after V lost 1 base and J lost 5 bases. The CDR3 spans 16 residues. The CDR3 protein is CASSLVGGRYTGELFF. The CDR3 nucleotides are TGTGCCAGCAGCTTAGTGGGCGGGAGGTATACCGGGGAGCTGTTTTTT. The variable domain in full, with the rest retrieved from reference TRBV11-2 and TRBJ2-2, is EAGVAQSPRYKIIEKRQSVAFWCNPISGHATLYWYQQILGQGPKLLIQFQNNGVVDDSQLPKDRFSAERLKGVDSTLKIQPAKLEDSAVYLCASSLVGGRYTGELFFGEGSRLTVL.

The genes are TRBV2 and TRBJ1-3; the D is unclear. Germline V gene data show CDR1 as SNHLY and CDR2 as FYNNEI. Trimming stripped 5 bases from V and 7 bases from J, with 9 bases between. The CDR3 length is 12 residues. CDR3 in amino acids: CASSQTTNTIYF. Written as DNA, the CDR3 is TGTGCCAGCAGTCAGACTACTAACACCATATATTTT.

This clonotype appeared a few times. CDR3 region: CASSSPGTETQYF. The CDR3 DNA sequence: TGTGCCAGCAGTTCCCCGGGGACTGAGACCCAGTACTTC. The J gene is TRBJ2-5, the V gene TRBV6-5; possible D gene TRBD2, 6 bases. The CDR3 loop spans 13 amino acids. V lost 4 bases and J lost 5, with 11 bases in between. Per the germline V gene, CDR1 is MNHEY and CDR2 is SVGAGI.

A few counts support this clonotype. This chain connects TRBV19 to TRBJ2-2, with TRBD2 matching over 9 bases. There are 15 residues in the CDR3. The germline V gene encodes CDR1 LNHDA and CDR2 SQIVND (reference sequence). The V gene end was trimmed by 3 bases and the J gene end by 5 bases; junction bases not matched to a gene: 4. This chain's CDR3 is CASSIRLAGTGELFF. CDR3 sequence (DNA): TGTGCCAGTAGTATCCGGCTAGCGGGAACCGGGGAGCTGTTTTTT.